This T cell receptor beta chain was documented in a study of T-cell reconstitution after alpha-beta-depleted transplantation in children. Study-wide results and caveats: T-cell numbers and diversity one year post-transplant derived largely from freshly generated T cells. Where some patients showed high TCRbeta diversity at day 60, it came from recipient T cells and thymic progenitors that had survived.

From germline, CDR1 is SGHKS and CDR2 YYEKEE (reference sequence). This CDR3 has 15 residues. Trimming stripped 0 bases from V and 3 bases from J, with 13 bases between. As it was prepared, the TCRbeta library received unique molecular identifiers. MiXCR, applied by TCRdb to the PCR reads, yields one record per CDR3 protein. The sample contains about 260,000 distinct CDR3 sequences, 6.5% to 9% of which appear only once. This clonotype was seen ten or more times. Antigen: not known. The chain combines TRBV5-5 with TRBJ2-7; D possibly corresponds to TRBD1 (5 bases). The source material was PBMCs, mostly from graft donor cells, sampled 180 days after TCRalphabeta/CD19-depleted stem cell transplant. This receptor was obtained from a male patient aged 5 to 17 who had a stem cell transplant for acute lymphoblastic leukemia, so the T cells may come from the graft donor. The DNA for the CDR3 is TGTGCCAGCAGCTTGGGGCAGGGTGAGATCTACGAGCAGTACTTC. Amino acid sequence: CASSLGQGEIYEQYF.